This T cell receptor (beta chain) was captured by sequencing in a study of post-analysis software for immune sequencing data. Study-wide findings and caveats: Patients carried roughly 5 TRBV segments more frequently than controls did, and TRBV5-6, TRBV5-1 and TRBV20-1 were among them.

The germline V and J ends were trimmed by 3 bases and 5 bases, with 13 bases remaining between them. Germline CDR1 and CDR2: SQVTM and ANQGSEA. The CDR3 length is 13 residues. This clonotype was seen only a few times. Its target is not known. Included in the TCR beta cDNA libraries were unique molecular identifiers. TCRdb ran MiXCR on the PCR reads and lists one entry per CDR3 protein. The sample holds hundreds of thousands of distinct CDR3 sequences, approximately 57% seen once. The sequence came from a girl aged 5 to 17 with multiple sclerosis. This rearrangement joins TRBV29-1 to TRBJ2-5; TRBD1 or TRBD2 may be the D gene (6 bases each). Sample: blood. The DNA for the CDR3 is TGCAGCGTTGACCAGGGGAGGCGGGAGACCCAGTACTTC. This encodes CSVDQGRRETQYF.